The T cell receptor beta chain described here comes from a study of molecular identifiers for immune sequencing clone quantification. About this clonotype itself: Antigen unknown. This could be a read error, since a much larger clone is one nucleotide away.

CD8+CD4-CCR7+CD45RA+ cells were sorted as naive CD8 T cells. In TCRdb, the PCR reads were re-called with MiXCR into one record per CDR3 protein. The table has just under 650,000 distinct CDR3 sequences, about 20% seen once. Study-wide points: Naive cells had under 1% of molecules in clones above 20 RNA copies, effectors over 97%.

CDR1 is SNHLY, CDR2 FYNNEI, per germline. This CDR3 has 15 residues. The V gene is TRBV2, the J gene TRBJ1-1, with TRBD1 matching over 7 bases. The origin of this receptor is a human donor in good health. Some libraries in this study had Jurkat cell RNA spiked in. The sequenced sample consisted of naive CD8+ T cells from blood, with Jurkat cell RNA spiked in. Documented subset: FACS-sorted CD8+CD4-CCR7+CD45RA+ naive T cells. CDR3 amino acids: CASSGPTGLNAEAFF. Written as DNA, the CDR3 is TGTGCCAGCAGTGGCCCGACAGGGTTGAACGCTGAAGCTTTCTTT.